This T cell receptor beta chain was sequenced in a study of identifying expanded T cells in peripheral blood. Regarding this clone: Its antigen is as yet unknown.

Collection occurred without any documented infections or immune events in donors. Study-level points and caveats: Over two and four weeks, about 15 and 19 clones changed, versus around 1.2 between replicates. Clone count variance between roughly 2-week samples rose with total template count.

Profiled with immunoSEQ multiplex PCR; TCRdb holds only in-frame clones, not every one. Among about 89,000 clones listed, more than 70% were seen once. CDR1 is SQVTM, CDR2 ANQGSEA, per germline. V was pared by 7 bases and J by 7 bases, with 5 bases of the junction left unmatched. There are 11 residues in the CDR3. This rearrangement joins TRBV29-1 to TRBJ1-1, with 8 nucleotides matching TRBD1. The sample comprised blood. The clonotype comes from a person between 18 and 75 years old in good health. The CDR3 is CSELRGREAFF. In nucleotides, the CDR3 is TGCAGCGAACTCAGGGGGCGTGAAGCTTTCTTT.